These T cell receptor beta chains were read from a single sample in a study of T cell responses to AZD1222 COVID-19 vaccine. Profiling relied on immunoSEQ multiplex PCR, and the TCRdb table lists in-frame clones only, not all of them. This sample has about 110,000 clones, with 75% to 95% found just once. Sequenced here: peripheral blood, sampled 28 days after the second AZD1222 dose. The receptors come from an adult who received the AZD1222 COVID-19 vaccine. CDR3s include the opening cysteine and the closing phenylalanine or tryptophan. Each record gives: clone size, V gene, J gene, D gene, CDR3 protein, CDR3 DNA. The D gene is left open where the match is weak. A clone size is listed for some rows: how often the clone was seen (once, few, many), or a class if it is expanded.

-	TRBV2	TRBJ2-7	-	CASSDSRDFGSYEQYF	TGTGCCAGCAGCGATAGCCGGGACTTTGGATCCTACGAGCAGTACTTC
-	TRBV5-6	TRBJ2-1	-	CASSLVARPFGPNEQFF	TGTGCCAGCAGCTTGGTAGCGAGGCCGTTTGGGCCTAATGAGCAGTTCTTC
once	TRBV2	TRBJ2-6	-	CAGGKKANVLTF	TGTGCCGGGGGGAAAAAGGCCAACGTCCTGACTTTC
-	TRBV24-1	TRBJ1-2	-	CATSDFDINYGYTF	TGTGCCACCAGTGACTTCGACATTAACTATGGCTACACCTTC
-	TRBV2	TRBJ2-2	TRBD2	CATSLAGVSGELFF	TGTGCCACCAGCCTAGCGGGAGTGTCCGGGGAGCTGTTTTTT
-	TRBV3-1/TRBV3-2	TRBJ2-7	-	CASSQEPGLHHEQYF	TGTGCCAGCAGCCAAGAACCGGGACTCCACCACGAGCAGTACTTC
-	TRBV7-9	TRBJ2-1	TRBD1	CASSVYRDRDNEQFF	TGTGCCAGCAGCGTCTACCGGGACAGGGACAATGAGCAGTTCTTC
-	TRBV29-1	TRBJ1-2	-	CRERGHGYTF	TGCAGGGAACGGGGACACGGCTACACCTTC
-	TRBV5-5	TRBJ1-2	TRBD1	CASSLDPQGRSYGYTF	TGTGCCAGCAGCTTGGACCCACAGGGGAGATCCTATGGCTACACCTTC
-	TRBV5-6	TRBJ2-7	-	CASSLITVSYEQYF	TGTGCCAGCAGCTTGATAACAGTCTCCTACGAGCAGTACTTC
-	TRBV7-2	TRBJ1-5	-	CASSPRGQPQHF	TGTGCCAGCAGCCCCAGGGGTCAGCCCCAGCATTTT
once	TRBV7-2	TRBJ2-7	-	CASSYGQIYEQYF	TGTGCCAGCAGCTACGGACAGATCTACGAGCAGTACTTC
-	TRBV18	TRBJ1-5	-	CASSRRRGDSNQPQHF	TGTGCCAGCTCACGGAGGAGGGGAGATAGCAATCAGCCCCAGCATTTT
-	TRBV19	TRBJ2-5	TRBD2	CASSRDWRGGDETQYF	TGTGCCAGTAGTAGGGACTGGCGGGGGGGCGATGAGACCCAGTACTTC
once	TRBV30	TRBJ1-5	TRBD1	CAWSDSGTGDSQPQHF	TGTGCCTGGAGTGACTCCGGGACAGGGGACAGTCAGCCCCAGCATTTT
-	TRBV9	TRBJ1-2	-	CASSVDGRANGYTF	TGTGCCAGCAGCGTAGACGGCAGGGCCAATGGCTACACCTTC
-	TRBV27	TRBJ1-6	TRBD1	CASSLSRYRGNSPLHF	TGTGCCAGCAGTTTGTCCCGCTACAGGGGGAATTCACCCCTCCACTTT
-	TRBV18	TRBJ1-1	-	CASSPPGRRPNTEAFF	TGTGCCAGCTCACCCCCTGGCCGACGGCCTAACACTGAAGCTTTCTTT
-	TRBV1	TRBJ1-6	-	CTSSPRGPYNSPLHF	TGCACCAGCAGCCCTAGGGGGCCCTATAATTCACCCCTCCACTTT
-	TRBV2	TRBJ1-2	-	CASSEGTYPYTF	TGTGCCAGCAGTGAAGGAACTTACCCCTACACCTTC
-	TRBV12-3/TRBV12-4	TRBJ2-1	-	CASSSDSHRRFF	TGTGCCAGCAGTTCAGACAGCCACCGGAGGTTCTTC
-	TRBV29-1	TRBJ2-5	TRBD1	CSVGGQLGETQYF	TGCAGCGTTGGGGGACAGCTAGGGGAGACCCAGTACTTC
-	TRBV5-1	TRBJ2-3	-	CASSPRTPTDTQYF	TGCGCCAGCAGCCCGCGGACACCCACAGATACGCAGTATTTT
-	TRBV4-1	TRBJ2-7	-	CASSPETGPYEQYF	TGCGCCAGCAGCCCAGAAACTGGGCCCTACGAGCAGTACTTC
-	TRBV5-5	TRBJ2-2	-	CASSSKPRGIGELFF	TGTGCCAGCAGCTCCAAACCTCGGGGGATCGGGGAGCTGTTTTTT
-	TRBV28	TRBJ1-2	-	CASSRSDALRYTF	TGTGCCAGCAGTCGATCGGACGCTCTCCGCTACACCTTC
-	TRBV3-1/TRBV3-2	TRBJ1-2	-	CASSQYNPNYGYTF	TGTGCCAGCAGCCAATACAACCCTAACTATGGCTACACCTTC
-	TRBV7-8	TRBJ2-7	TRBD1	CASSSRTGWEQYF	TGTGCCAGCAGCTCCAGGACAGGTTGGGAGCAGTACTTC
-	TRBV5-6	TRBJ1-4	TRBD1	CASSPHRGKYEKLFF	TGTGCCAGCAGCCCCCACAGGGGGAAATATGAAAAACTGTTTTTT
-	TRBV3-1/TRBV3-2	TRBJ2-1	-	CASSQANARNEQFF	TGTGCCAGCAGCCAAGCAAACGCTCGCAATGAGCAGTTCTTC
-	TRBV3-1/TRBV3-2	TRBJ1-5	-	CASSPLRGDNQPQHF	TGTGCCAGCAGCCCTCTTAGGGGTGATAATCAGCCCCAGCATTTT
-	TRBV5-1	TRBJ2-7	TRBD2	CASSLGRGVYYEQYF	TGCGCCAGCAGCTTGGGGCGGGGGGTGTACTACGAGCAGTACTTC
-	TRBV3-1/TRBV3-2	TRBJ1-5	-	CASRGGDGQPQHF	TGTGCCAGCAGGGGAGGCGATGGGCAGCCCCAGCATTTT
-	TRBV5-1	TRBJ1-1	-	CASKPWGKGLNEAFF	TGCGCCAGCAAGCCGTGGGGTAAGGGGTTAAATGAAGCTTTCTTT
-	TRBV3-1/TRBV3-2	TRBJ2-2	-	CASSQAFSGELFF	TGTGCCAGCAGCCAAGCCTTCAGCGGGGAGCTGTTTTTT
-	TRBV30	TRBJ1-5	-	CAWTSGNSNQPQHF	TGTGCCTGGACCAGTGGGAATAGCAATCAGCCCCAGCATTTT
-	TRBV3-1/TRBV3-2	TRBJ1-2	-	CASSHTRSGGGYTF	TGTGCCAGCTCCCATACGAGGTCCGGCGGTGGCTACACCTTC
-	TRBV5-1	TRBJ1-1	-	CASSLTGPGTEAFF	TGCGCCAGCAGCTTGACGGGCCCCGGGACTGAAGCTTTCTTT
-	TRBV6-5	TRBJ1-5	-	CASSYSQGSNQPQHF	TGTGCCAGCAGTTACTCCCAGGGTAGCAATCAGCCCCAGCATTTT
-	TRBV5-1	TRBJ1-1	-	CASSLAEVPTEAFF	TGCGCCAGCAGCTTGGCCGAGGTTCCCACTGAAGCTTTCTTT
-	TRBV4-1	TRBJ2-3	-	CASSPAAPVTQYF	TGCGCCAGCAGCCCCGCGGCCCCAGTTACGCAGTATTTT
-	TRBV7-2	TRBJ2-7	TRBD2	CASSIAPSGRLSYEQYF	TGTGCCAGCAGCATCGCCCCTAGCGGGAGGCTCTCCTACGAGCAGTACTTC
-	TRBV24-1	TRBJ2-1	-	CATSEQGGRNEQFF	TGTGCCACCAGTGAGCAGGGCGGGCGCAATGAGCAGTTCTTC
-	TRBV9	TRBJ2-5	-	CASSVVGGRETQYF	TGTGCCAGCAGCGTAGTGGGTGGACGGGAGACCCAGTACTTC
-	TRBV3-1/TRBV3-2	TRBJ1-1	-	CASSPTALNTEAFF	TGTGCCAGCAGCCCAACAGCCCTGAACACTGAAGCTTTCTTT
-	TRBV15	TRBJ2-7	TRBD2	CATSGGGNEQYF	TGTGCCACCAGCGGGGGGGGTAACGAGCAGTACTTC
once	TRBV7-2	TRBJ2-1	-	CASSSRNEQFF	TGTGCCAGCAGCTCACGCAATGAGCAGTTCTTC
-	TRBV3-1/TRBV3-2	TRBJ2-2	-	CASSQVLALGTGELFF	TGTGCCAGCAGCCAAGTCCTAGCGTTGGGGACCGGGGAGCTGTTTTTT
-	TRBV18	TRBJ1-3	TRBD1	CASSPGQGQRNTIYF	TGTGCCAGCTCACCAGGACAGGGGCAACGAAACACCATATATTTT
-	TRBV30	TRBJ2-7	-	CAWSAGIVGGEQYF	TGTGCCTGGAGTGCCGGGATAGTCGGGGGCGAGCAGTACTTC
-	TRBV6-4	TRBJ1-6	-	CASSDFPNSPLHF	TGTGCCAGCAGTGACTTTCCCAATTCACCCCTCCACTTT
few	TRBV7-2	TRBJ1-4	TRBD1	CASSLGDRDAEKLFF	TGTGCCAGCAGCTTAGGGGACAGGGACGCTGAAAAACTGTTTTTT
-	TRBV12-5	TRBJ1-2	-	CASGLDSLTRGYTF	TGTGCTAGTGGTTTGGACTCCCTAACGCGGGGCTACACCTTC
-	TRBV6-5	TRBJ1-1	-	CASRLAGFGTEAFF	TGTGCCAGCAGATTGGCGGGGTTCGGCACTGAAGCTTTCTTT
-	TRBV6-6	TRBJ2-5	TRBD1	CASSAQGARGQETQYF	TGTGCCAGCAGTGCTCAGGGGGCGCGGGGCCAAGAGACCCAGTACTTC
-	TRBV4-2	TRBJ1-2	-	CASSQVGGGYTF	TGTGCCAGCAGCCAAGTTGGGGGTGGCTACACCTTC
-	TRBV5-4	TRBJ2-5	-	CASSSSIQETQYF	TGTGCCAGCAGCTCTTCTATCCAAGAGACCCAGTACTTC
-	TRBV5-6	TRBJ2-2	-	CASSLRDGTGELFF	TGTGCCAGCAGCTTGCGGGACGGCACCGGGGAGCTGTTTTTT
-	TRBV20-1	TRBJ1-1	-	CSGYKNTEAFF	TGCAGTGGTTACAAGAACACTGAAGCTTTCTTT